The source of this T cell receptor beta chain is a study of blood T cell repertoires in COVID-19. Study in general: Italy, Spain and the United States were the sources of the convalescent and acute COVID-19 samples. T cells, B-cell-depleted T cells, or PBMCs supplied cDNA or gDNA.

The CDR3 has 15 amino acids. V lost 3 bases, J lost 0 bases, and 10 bases lay in between. Per germline, CDR1 SGDLS and CDR2 YYNGEE. Per the authors' pipeline: Amplification of reference gene primers was used by the study to estimate nucleated cell counts. Only in-frame clones appear in the TCRdb table, and some are missing; sequencing was by immunoSEQ multiplex PCR. V and J calls and clone size follow that table, whereas D and trimming were derived from the DNA. The data contain about 83,000 clones, about nine tenths of them singletons. Sequencing was performed on peripheral blood. This sequence originates from a human donor in a cohort sampled during active COVID-19. The V call is TRBV9, the J call TRBJ2-1, with D possibly TRBD1 on 6 matching bases. CDR3 DNA sequence: TGTGCCAGCAGCGACAGGGCTAGCTCCTACAATGAGCAGTTCTTC. This codes for CASSDRASSYNEQFF.